This entry is about one TCR beta chain. No antigen is known for it. No base-level quality is on record; no much larger clone is a single base apart. One collaborating source in Seattle enrolled patients while the patients were actively infected and followed the patients over time throughout the course of disease. The collaborating institutions used their own protocols to collect whole blood in K2EDTA tubes. For TCRbeta analysis, collaborators shipped samples in one of three forms: frozen whole blood, isolated PBMCs, or DNA extracted from either of those sample types. TCRbeta CDR3 regions were amplified from genomic DNA using the immunoSEQ Assay, a bias-controlled multiplex PCR. As for the original processing: Within the assay, amplification of reference gene primers was used to estimate how many nucleated cells each sample contained. To quantify the absolute abundance of each unique TCRbeta CDR3 rearrangement, sequence reads were collapsed and filtered. Productive Simpson clonality was computed per sample as the square root of Simpson's diversity index over productive rearrangements. What TCRdb holds here is the immuneACCESS table cut down to in-frame rearrangements. Part of the clones is not present; checked against another copy, under half of the missing clones reflect an unresolved V gene, and the others are unexplained. V, J and clone size derive from that table, while D and trimming were established from the DNA sequence. A total of 250,000 to 400,000 clones appear in this sample, about 90% of them only once. The top ten clonotypes cover 2.5% to 3.5% of the sample.

Sequences SQVTM (CDR1) and ANQGSEA (CDR2) are obtained from the germline V gene. There are 15 amino acids in the CDR3, from cysteine to phenylalanine inclusive. CDR3 DNA is the only sequence kept; it has 45 bases, read in frame from the first base. Trimmed from V: 6 bases; trimmed from J: 6 bases; junction bases lacking a gene match: 13. The data derive from a study of blood T cell repertoires in COVID-19 (dated by TCRdb to 2020 to 2021). About the investigation overall: Collaborator samples came from the United States, Italy and Spain and covered acute and convalescent phases of COVID-19. The repertoires were released in a freely available public database meant as a resource for research on the immune response to SARS-CoV-2. The prospective study material was composed of cDNA or gDNA derived from T cells, B-cell-depleted T cells, or PBMCs. Where HLA class I and class II types were available, the types were taken from metadata supplied by the sample provider, not from assay-based typing. Nearly every sample came with metadata listing a de-identified subject ID, COVID-19 status, age in years and sex. Deeply sampled blood TCRbeta repertoires from subjects exposed to, actively infected with, or recovered from COVID-19 were included in the dataset. Samples were obtained from the ongoing ImmuneRACE study (first 160 participants) and from over a thousand subjects provided by 6 global collaborators. What the authors observed across the whole study: How much clinical and demographic metadata was included differed by source and by participant, and the metadata was provided uncurated.

This receptor was obtained from a woman aged 30 to 39 with COVID-19, enrolled during active disease. Material: peripheral blood. The sequence joins TRBV29-1 to TRBJ2-1; 8 bases in the junction line up with TRBD1. In nucleotide form, the sequence is TGCAGCGTCTTCCCCGGGACAGGTGATCCCAATGAGCAGTTCTTC. Its translation reads: CSVFPGTGDPNEQFF.